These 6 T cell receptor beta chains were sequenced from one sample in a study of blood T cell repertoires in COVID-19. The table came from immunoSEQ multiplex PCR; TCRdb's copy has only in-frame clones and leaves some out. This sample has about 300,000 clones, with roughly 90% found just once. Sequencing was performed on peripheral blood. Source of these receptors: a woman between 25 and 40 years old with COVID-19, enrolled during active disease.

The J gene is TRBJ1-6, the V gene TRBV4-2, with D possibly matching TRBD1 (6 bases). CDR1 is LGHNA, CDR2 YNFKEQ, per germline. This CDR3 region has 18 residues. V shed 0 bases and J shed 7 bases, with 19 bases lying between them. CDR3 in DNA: TGTGCCAGCAGCCAAGAAGGGAGTAGGGGGGGTCAGAATTCACCCCTCCACTTT. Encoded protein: CASSQEGSRGGQNSPLHF.

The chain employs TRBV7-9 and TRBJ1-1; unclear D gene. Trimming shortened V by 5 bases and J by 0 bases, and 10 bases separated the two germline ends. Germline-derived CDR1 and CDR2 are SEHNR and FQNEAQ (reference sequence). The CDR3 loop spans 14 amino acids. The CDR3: CASSQDTLNTEAFF. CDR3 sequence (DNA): TGTGCCAGCAGCCAAGACACACTGAACACTGAAGCTTTCTTT.

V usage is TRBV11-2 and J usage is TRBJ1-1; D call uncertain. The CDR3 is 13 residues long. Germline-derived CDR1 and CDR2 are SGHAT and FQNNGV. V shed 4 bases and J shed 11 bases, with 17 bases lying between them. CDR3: CASSSLRAGGAFF. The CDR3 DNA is TGTGCCAGCAGCTCTTTGAGGGCCGGCGGGGCTTTCTTT. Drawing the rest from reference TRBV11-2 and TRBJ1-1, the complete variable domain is EAGVAQSPRYKIIEKRQSVAFWCNPISGHATLYWYQQILGQGPKLLIQFQNNGVVDDSQLPKDRFSAERLKGVDSTLKIQPAKLEDSAVYLCASSSLRAGGAFFGQGTRLTVV.

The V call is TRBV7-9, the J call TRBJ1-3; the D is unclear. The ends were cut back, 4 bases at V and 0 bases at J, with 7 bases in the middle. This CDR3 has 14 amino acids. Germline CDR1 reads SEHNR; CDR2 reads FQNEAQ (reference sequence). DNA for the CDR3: TGTGCCAGCAGCTCCGACTTCTCTGGAAACACCATATATTTT. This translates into CASSSDFSGNTIYF.

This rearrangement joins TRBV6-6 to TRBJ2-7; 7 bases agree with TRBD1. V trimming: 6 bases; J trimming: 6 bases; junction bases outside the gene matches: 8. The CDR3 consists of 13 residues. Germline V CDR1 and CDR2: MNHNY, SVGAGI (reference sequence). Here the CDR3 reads CASRSEGAPEQYV. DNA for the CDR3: TGTGCCAGCAGGTCAGAGGGGGCGCCCGAGCAGTACGTC.

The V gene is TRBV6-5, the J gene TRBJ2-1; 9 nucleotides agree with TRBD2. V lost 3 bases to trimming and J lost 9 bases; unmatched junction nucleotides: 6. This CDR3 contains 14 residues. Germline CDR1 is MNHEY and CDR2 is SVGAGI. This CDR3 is CASSYGRGGSEQFF. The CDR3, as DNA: TGTGCCAGCAGTTATGGGCGGGGGGGCAGTGAGCAGTTCTTC.